This T cell receptor beta chain was sequenced during a study of blood T cell repertoires in COVID-19. Study information: Spain, Italy and the United States supplied samples that represented acute and convalescent COVID-19. PBMCs, B-cell-depleted T cells, or T cells were the source of the cDNA or gDNA that made up the material.

Trimming left V 0 bases short and J 1 base short, with 12 bases between. From germline, CDR1 is LNHNV and CDR2 YYDKDF (reference sequence). CDR3 length: 17 amino acids. Original processing methods: Amplification with reference gene primers provided the estimates of nucleated cell counts. Repertoires were generated with immunoSEQ multiplex PCR, while TCRdb's copy carries only in-frame clones and drops some. Clone size and the V and J calls come from that table; the DNA yielded D and trimming. The data show 290,000 or so clones, approximately 85% seen once. Sequenced input: peripheral blood. This sequence was found in a man aged 50-59 years with active or convalescent COVID-19. This chain joins TRBV15 and TRBJ2-2; tentatively, D is TRBD1 (5 bases). As DNA, the CDR3 is TGTGCCACCAGCAGAGACTCAGGGTTCGAGAACACCGGGGAGCTGTTTTTT. As protein: CATSRDSGFENTGELFF.